This T cell receptor (beta chain) was profiled in a study of blood T cell repertoires in COVID-19 (TCRdb year 2020). General notes on the study: The collaborator samples originated in the United States, Italy and Spain and spanned the acute and convalescent phases of COVID-19. The repertoires were released in a freely available public database intended as a resource for research on the immune response to SARS-CoV-2. Samples were obtained from the ongoing ImmuneRACE study (first 160 participants) and from roughly 1,300 subjects provided by 6 global collaborators. The prospective study material was composed of cDNA or gDNA derived from T cells, B-cell-depleted T cells, or PBMCs. Sample metadata almost always included a de-identified subject ID, COVID-19 status, age in years and sex. Where available, HLA class I and class II types were taken from metadata supplied by the sample provider and were not determined by assay-based typing. Deeply sampled blood TCRbeta repertoires from subjects exposed to, actively infected with, or recovered from COVID-19 were included in the dataset.

The full study reports these points: How much clinical and demographic metadata was included differed by source and by participant, and the metadata was provided uncurated.

V is shortened by 4 bases, J by 5 bases, and the region joining them spans 5 bases. The germline V gene gives CDR1 as SNHLY and CDR2 as FYNNEI. Including the terminal cysteine and phenylalanine, the CDR3 comprises 11 residues. Only the CDR3 DNA is retained, 33 bases long and in frame from the first base. Each collaborating institution followed its own protocols to collect whole blood in K2EDTA tubes. For TCRbeta analysis, collaborator samples were shipped as frozen whole blood, as isolated PBMCs, or as DNA extracted from either sample type. The immunoSEQ Assay, a bias-controlled multiplex PCR, was used to amplify TCRbeta CDR3 regions from genomic DNA. In the paper's pipeline: Nucleated cell counts per sample were estimated from amplification of reference gene primers within the assay. To quantify the absolute abundance of each unique TCRbeta CDR3 rearrangement, sequence reads were collapsed and filtered. For each sample, productive Simpson clonality was calculated by taking the square root of Simpson's diversity index across productive rearrangements. TCRdb provides this immuneACCESS table in a form limited to in-frame rearrangements. Some clones are lacking; in checked studies, under half of them reflect an unresolved V gene, and why the rest are absent is not known. V and J calls plus clone size are reproduced from that table; the DNA served to infer D and trimming. In this sample the table shows some 85,000 clones, approximately 80% of which occur a single time. The top ten clones comprise about 19% of the sample.

This clone was counted a single time. Its antigen is currently not known. No much larger clonotype is one base removed from it; base qualities were not supplied. The chain is made from TRBV2 and TRBJ2-5, with the D gene too uncertain to name. The receptor was isolated from a woman older than 75 with acute or convalescent COVID-19. Material: peripheral blood. The CDR3 protein is CASSVGETQYF. The nucleotides are TGTGCCAGCAGTGTCGGGGAGACCCAGTACTTC. Reference TRBV2 and TRBJ2-5 genes cover what lies past the CDR3, so the full variable domain is EPEVTQTPSHQVTQMGQEVILRCVPISNHLYFYWYRQILGQKVEFLVSFYNNEISEKSEIFDDQFSVERPDGSNFTLKIRSTKLEDSAMYFCASSVGETQYFGPGTRLLVL.